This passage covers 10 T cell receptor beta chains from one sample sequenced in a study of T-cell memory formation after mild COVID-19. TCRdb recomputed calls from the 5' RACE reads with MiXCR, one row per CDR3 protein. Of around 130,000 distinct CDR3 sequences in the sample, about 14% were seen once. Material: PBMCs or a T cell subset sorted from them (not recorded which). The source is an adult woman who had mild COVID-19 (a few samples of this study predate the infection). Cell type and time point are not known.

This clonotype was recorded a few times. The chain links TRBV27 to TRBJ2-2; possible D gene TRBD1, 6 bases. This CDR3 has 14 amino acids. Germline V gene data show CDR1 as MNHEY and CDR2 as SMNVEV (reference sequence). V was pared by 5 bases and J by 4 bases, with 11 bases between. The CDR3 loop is CASSRGQLTGELFF. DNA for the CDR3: TGTGCCAGCAGTCGCGGACAGCTCACCGGGGAGCTGTTTTTT.

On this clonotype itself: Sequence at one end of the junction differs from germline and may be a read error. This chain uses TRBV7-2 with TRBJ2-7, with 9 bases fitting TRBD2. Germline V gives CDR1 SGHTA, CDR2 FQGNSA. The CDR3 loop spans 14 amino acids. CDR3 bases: TGTGCCAGCCGCTTAGTAGCGGGAGAGGTCGAGCAGTACTTC. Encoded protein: CASRLVAGEVEQYF.

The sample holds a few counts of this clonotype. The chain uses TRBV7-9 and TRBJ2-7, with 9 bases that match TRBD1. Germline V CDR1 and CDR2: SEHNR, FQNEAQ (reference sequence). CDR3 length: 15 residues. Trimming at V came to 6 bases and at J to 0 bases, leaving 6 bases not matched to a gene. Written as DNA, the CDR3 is TGTGCCAGCAGTTCGGGACAGGGCGCCTCCTACGAGCAGTACTTC. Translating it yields CASSSGQGASYEQYF.

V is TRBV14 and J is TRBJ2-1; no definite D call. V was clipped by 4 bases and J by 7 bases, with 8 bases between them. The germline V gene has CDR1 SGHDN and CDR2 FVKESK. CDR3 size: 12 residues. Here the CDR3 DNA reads TGTGCCAGCAGCCCGGTGAGGAATGAGCAGTTCTTC. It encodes CASSPVRNEQFF.

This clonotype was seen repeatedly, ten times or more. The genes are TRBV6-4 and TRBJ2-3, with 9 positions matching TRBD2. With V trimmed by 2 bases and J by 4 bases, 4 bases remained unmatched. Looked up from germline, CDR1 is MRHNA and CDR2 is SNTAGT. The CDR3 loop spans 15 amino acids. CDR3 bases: TGTGCCAGCAGTGACCAGCGGGGGGAAGCAGATACGCAGTATTTT. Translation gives CASSDQRGEADTQYF.

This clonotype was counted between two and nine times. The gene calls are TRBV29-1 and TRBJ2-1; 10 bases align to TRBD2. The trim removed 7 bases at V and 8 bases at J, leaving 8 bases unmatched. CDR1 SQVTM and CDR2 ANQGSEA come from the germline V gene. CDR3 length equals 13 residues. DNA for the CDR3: TGCAGCGACCTACTAGCGGGACGCGATGAGCAGTTCTTC. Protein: CSDLLAGRDEQFF.

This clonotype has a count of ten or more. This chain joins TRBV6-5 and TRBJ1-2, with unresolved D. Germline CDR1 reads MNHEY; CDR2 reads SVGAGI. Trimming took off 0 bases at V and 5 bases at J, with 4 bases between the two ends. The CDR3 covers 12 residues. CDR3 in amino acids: CASSYSGYGYTF. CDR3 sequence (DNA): TGTGCCAGCAGTTACTCAGGTTATGGCTACACCTTC.

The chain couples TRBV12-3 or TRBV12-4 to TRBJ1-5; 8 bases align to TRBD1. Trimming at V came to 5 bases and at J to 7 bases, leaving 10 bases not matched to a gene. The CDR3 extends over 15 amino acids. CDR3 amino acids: CASSLHGQGRQPQHF. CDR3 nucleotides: TGTGCCAGCAGTCTGCACGGACAGGGACGACAGCCCCAGCATTTT.

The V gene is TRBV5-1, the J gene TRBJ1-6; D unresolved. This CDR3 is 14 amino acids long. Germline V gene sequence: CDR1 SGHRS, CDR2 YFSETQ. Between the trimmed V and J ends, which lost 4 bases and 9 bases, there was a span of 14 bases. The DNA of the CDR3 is TGCGCCAGCAGCGACGACACCTCACCTTCACCCCTCCACTTT. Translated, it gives CASSDDTSPSPLHF.

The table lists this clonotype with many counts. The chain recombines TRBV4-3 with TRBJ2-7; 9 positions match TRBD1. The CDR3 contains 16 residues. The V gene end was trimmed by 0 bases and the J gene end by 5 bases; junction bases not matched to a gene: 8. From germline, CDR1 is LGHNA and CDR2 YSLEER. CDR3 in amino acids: CASSQDWGTGSNEQYF. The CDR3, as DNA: TGCGCCAGCAGCCAAGATTGGGGGACAGGGTCCAACGAGCAGTACTTC.